This T cell receptor beta chain was sequenced for a study of cytotoxic CD8 clonotypes in ibrutinib-treated CLL. On the study more broadly: Response was recorded as partial in some 25 patients and complete in 2; at median around 70 months, approximately 14 remained remitted and some 12 had progressed. Response samples were taken after a median roughly 12 months of treatment, range 6 to 36. The study's findings and limits: Patients had baseline clonality above age-matched healthy donors, and this clonality moved with circulating CD8+ T-cell counts. Collection times varied between progressing and sustained-remission patients.

About this clone itself: No antigen is known for it.

Trimming cost V 3 bases and J 6 bases, with 11 bases left between them. The germline gives CDR1 MNHNY, CDR2 SVGAGI (reference sequence). The CDR3 extends over 13 amino acids. Clones were sequenced by immunoSEQ multiplex PCR, and TCRdb holds only the in-frame ones, with some missing. The repertoire includes roughly 250,000 clones, about three quarters of them detected once, and approximately 15% sits in the top ten. The sample consisted of PBMCs, taken after 24 months of ibrutinib treatment. The rearrangement uses TRBV6-6 and TRBJ1-1; D is unclear. The source of this sequence is a human donor with chronic lymphocytic leukemia. Here the CDR3 reads CASSYAGFPEAFF. The DNA for the CDR3 is TGTGCCAGCAGTTATGCGGGGTTCCCTGAAGCTTTCTTT.